The 17 T cell receptor beta chains listed next were all sequenced from one sample in a study of blood T cells in healthy people across ages. A J-beta primer mix and a sample-barcoded 5' primer were used in a second PCR of roughly 6 to 11 cycles. TCRdb processed the 5' RACE reads anew with MiXCR; each CDR3 protein has one entry. The sample yields around 1.5 million distinct CDR3 sequences, 45% to 70% seen once. Material: blood. These receptors came from a man aged 18 to 29 in good health.

In this sample, this clonotype turned up a few times. The chain recombines TRBV4-1 with TRBJ1-1; no reliable D call. V lost 0 bases to trimming and J lost 0 bases, with 8 bases between them. This CDR3 is built from 15 residues. Germline V lookup: CDR1 MGHRA, CDR2 YSYEKL. The chain's CDR3 is CASSQDRRMNTEAFF. CDR3 nucleotide sequence: TGCGCCAGCAGCCAAGATCGCCGCATGAACACTGAAGCTTTCTTT.

This rearrangement joins TRBV15 to TRBJ1-4; TRBD1 is a possible D gene (5 bases). Trimming stripped 6 bases from V and 7 bases from J, with 9 bases between. Germline V gene sequence: CDR1 LNHNV, CDR2 YYDKDF (reference sequence). This CDR3 has 12 amino acids. DNA of the CDR3: TGTGCCACCAGGCAGGGAGGTGAAAAACTGTTTTTT. It encodes CATRQGGEKLFF.

This clonotype was seen more than once but under ten times. The chain uses TRBV29-1 and TRBJ2-1; 7 nucleotides match TRBD1. Germline CDR1 is SQVTM and CDR2 is ANQGSEA. Germline trimming cut 7 bases from V and 0 bases from J; bases unmatched to any gene: 3. CDR3 length equals 13 residues. CDR3: CSGGQASYNEQFF. In nucleotides, the CDR3 is TGCAGCGGAGGACAGGCCTCCTACAATGAGCAGTTCTTC.

V and J are TRBV12-3 or TRBV12-4 and TRBJ2-5; 8 positions agree with TRBD2. The CDR3 length is 15 residues. The V and J ends lost 6 bases and 11 bases, in that order; junction bases with no gene match: 17. Here the CDR3 DNA reads TGTGCCAGCAGCCAAGCGGGAGATGGGAGGAATGAGCAGTACTTC. It specifies CASSQAGDGRNEQYF.

This sequence joins TRBV29-1 and TRBJ2-1, with D possibly matching TRBD2 (6 bases). CDR1 and CDR2 from the germline V gene are SQVTM and ANQGSEA. Trimming took 6 bases from V and 4 from J, leaving 13 bases between them. There are 13 residues in the CDR3. CDR3: CSVFSGTYNEQFF. CDR3 DNA sequence: TGCAGCGTATTCTCCGGGACTTACAATGAGCAGTTCTTC.

The chain has TRBV19 and TRBJ2-2; D possibly corresponds to TRBD1 (5 bases). With 4 bases removed from V and 7 bases from J, the gap between germline ends came to 13 bases. This CDR3 is built from 14 residues. Germline values: CDR1 LNHDA, CDR2 SQIVND (reference sequence). The CDR3 spells CASSTPDNHGELFF. The CDR3 coding sequence is TGTGCCAGTAGTACCCCGGACAATCACGGGGAGCTGTTTTTT.

The gene calls are TRBV6-5 and TRBJ2-7, with D unresolved. The last part of the DNA fits TRBJ2-5 better; the J call may be wrong. Germline CDR1 and CDR2: MNHEY and SVGAGI. CDR3 length: 16 amino acids. The CDR3 here is CASSSTGPSWGETQYF. The CDR3 coding sequence is TGTGCCAGCAGTTCTACTGGACCGTCGTGGGGAGAGACCCAGTACTTC.

This clonotype was seen more than once but under ten times. The chain joins TRBV5-1 to TRBJ2-5, with D possibly being TRBD1 (5 bases). The closer fit of TRBJ2-7 to the DNA end suggests the J call may be wrong. In germline, CDR1 is SGHRS, CDR2 YFSETQ. CDR3 length: 15 residues. In nucleotides, the CDR3 is TGCGCCAGCAGCCCCAGGGTGCAGCACGCATACGAGCAGTACTTC. Protein: CASSPRVQHAYEQYF.

This chain joins TRBV10-3 and TRBJ1-5, with a possible D match to TRBD1 (5 bases). Trimming cost V 2 bases and J 5 bases, with 10 bases left between them. The germline V gene encodes CDR1 ENHRY and CDR2 SYGVKD. The CDR3 has 14 residues. DNA for the CDR3: TGTGCCATCAGTGAGGGGGCAGACTATCAGCCCCAGCATTTT. This gives the protein CAISEGADYQPQHF.

The V call is TRBV3-1, the J call TRBJ2-6, with D uncertain. Trimming removed 1 base at V and 0 bases at J, with 7 bases between. CDR1 and CDR2 from the germline V gene are LGHDT and YNNKEL (reference sequence). CDR3 length: 16 amino acids. The CDR3 reads CASSQVWGSGANVLTF. As DNA, the CDR3 is TGTGCCAGCAGCCAAGTGTGGGGCTCTGGGGCCAACGTCCTGACTTTC. The whole variable domain, filled in from reference TRBV3-1 and TRBJ2-6, reads DTAVSQTPKYLVTQMGNDKSIKCEQNLGHDTMYWYKQDSKKFLKIMFSYNNKELIINETVPNRFSPKSPDKAHLNLHINSLELGDSAVYFCASSQVWGSGANVLTFGAGSRLTVL.

The sample holds a few counts of this clonotype. In DNA form, the CDR3 reads TGTGCCAGCACCCGGGGGAGCTCCTACGAGCAGTACTTC. It specifies CASTRGSSYEQYF. The rearrangement uses TRBV12-3 or TRBV12-4 and TRBJ2-7; D possibly corresponds to TRBD2 (6 bases). The V end lost 7 bases, the J end lost 0 bases, and 10 bases lay between the germline ends. CDR3 length: 13 residues.

V and J are TRBV25-1 and TRBJ2-3; 8 nucleotides agree with TRBD2. The CDR3 is 15 residues long. With 10 bases clipped from V and 3 bases from J, the junction kept 12 bases outside the gene matches. Germline assignment: CDR1 MGHDK and CDR2 SYGVNS. For the CDR3, the DNA is TGTGCCACCATGGCCAGCGGGAGTTGGACAGATACGCAGTATTTT. Translating it yields CATMASGSWTDTQYF.

The genes are TRBV29-1 and TRBJ1-4; 8 bases align to TRBD1. Per germline, CDR1 SQVTM and CDR2 ANQGSEA. V gave up 6 bases and J gave up 5 bases; unmatched junction bases: 5. The CDR3 runs 13 residues. This CDR3 reads CSVAGQGNEKLFF. The CDR3 DNA follows: TGCAGCGTCGCAGGACAGGGCAATGAAAAACTGTTTTTT.

The V and J genes are TRBV12-3 or TRBV12-4 and TRBJ1-5, with 7 positions matching TRBD1. The CDR3 sequence is 14 residues long. J was trimmed by 7 bases and V by 1 base; bases with no gene match: 4. The CDR3 nucleotides are TGTGCCAGCAGTTTAGGGGAAGGGGGCCAGCCCCAGCATTTT. Its translation: CASSLGEGGQPQHF.

The genes are TRBV4-3 and TRBJ1-5; TRBD1 is a possible D gene (6 bases). V was trimmed by 2 bases and J by 6 bases, leaving 14 bases between them. The CDR3 is 15 residues long. CDR1 and CDR2 from the germline V gene are LGHNA and YSLEER. The CDR3 loop reads CASSQRRGNGQPQHF. The CDR3 DNA reads as TGCGCCAGCAGCCAAAGAAGGGGGAACGGTCAGCCCCAGCATTTT.

V and J are TRBV20-1 and TRBJ2-6, with 10 bases that match TRBD1. Trimming cost V 3 bases and J 2 bases; bases outside gene matches: 13. The CDR3 sequence is 19 residues long. Germline-derived CDR1 and CDR2 are DFQATT and SNEGSKA (reference sequence). CDR3 residues: CSARDQGQGLLAGANVLTF. In DNA form, the CDR3 reads TGCAGTGCTAGGGATCAGGGACAGGGGTTGTTAGCTGGGGCCAACGTCCTGACTTTC.

Only a few counts were recorded for this clonotype. This sequence joins TRBV27 and TRBJ2-3; 8 nucleotides line up with TRBD2. The CDR3 covers 16 residues. Germline V CDR1 and CDR2: MNHEY, SMNVEV (reference sequence). Trimming removed 7 bases from V and 2 bases from J; junction bases left unmatched: 11. The CDR3 region is CASTGLAGGATDTQYF. For the CDR3, the DNA is TGTGCCAGCACTGGCCTGGCGGGGGGCGCCACAGATACGCAGTATTTT.